This T cell receptor (beta chain) was sequenced for a study of CD8+ T cells in alopecia areata. With respect to this clone: Antigen: not known.

This CDR3 has 16 amino acids. CDR1 and CDR2 from the germline V gene are SNHLY and FYNNEI. V shed 5 bases and J shed 2 bases, with 18 bases lying between them. The treatment: oral pan-JAK inhibitor, 5-10 mg twice daily. Samples from alopecia areata patients were lesional scalp punch biopsies and peripheral blood. The study, taken as a whole, reports: Mice showed TCR sharing more clearly than patients did, possibly owing to HLA. Many expanded lesional clones remained in scalp and blood on tofacitinib.

In each case, RNA was isolated and then reverse transcribed into cDNA as the sequencing template. Repertoires were generated with immunoSEQ multiplex PCR, while TCRdb's copy carries only in-frame clones and drops some. Found here are 95,000 to 100,000 clones, roughly two thirds of them singletons; the top ten hold roughly 16%. The rearrangement joins TRBV2 to TRBJ2-5; D is tentatively TRBD1 or TRBD2 (7 bases each). This clonotype originated in a human donor with alopecia areata. Sequenced material: CD8+ T cells sorted from blood, taken at week 4, from a patient treated with tofacitinib. The DNA of the CDR3 is TGTGCCAGCAGTCAACAGGGGCTAGCGGAGCAAGAGACCCAGTACTTC. It is translated as CASSQQGLAEQETQYF.